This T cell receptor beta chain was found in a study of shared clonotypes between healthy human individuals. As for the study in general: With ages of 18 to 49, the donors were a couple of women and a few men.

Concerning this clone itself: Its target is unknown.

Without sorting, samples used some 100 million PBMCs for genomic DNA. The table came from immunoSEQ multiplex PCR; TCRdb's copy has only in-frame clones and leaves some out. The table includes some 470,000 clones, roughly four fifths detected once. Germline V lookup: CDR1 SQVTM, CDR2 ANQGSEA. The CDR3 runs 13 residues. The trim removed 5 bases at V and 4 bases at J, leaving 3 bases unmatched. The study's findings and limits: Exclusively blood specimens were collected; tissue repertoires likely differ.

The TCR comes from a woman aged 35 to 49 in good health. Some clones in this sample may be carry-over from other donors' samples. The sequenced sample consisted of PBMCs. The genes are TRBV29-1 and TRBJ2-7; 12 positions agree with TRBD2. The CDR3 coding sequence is TGCAGCGTTCGGCTAGCGGGGGGGTACGAGCAGTACTTC. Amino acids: CSVRLAGGYEQYF.